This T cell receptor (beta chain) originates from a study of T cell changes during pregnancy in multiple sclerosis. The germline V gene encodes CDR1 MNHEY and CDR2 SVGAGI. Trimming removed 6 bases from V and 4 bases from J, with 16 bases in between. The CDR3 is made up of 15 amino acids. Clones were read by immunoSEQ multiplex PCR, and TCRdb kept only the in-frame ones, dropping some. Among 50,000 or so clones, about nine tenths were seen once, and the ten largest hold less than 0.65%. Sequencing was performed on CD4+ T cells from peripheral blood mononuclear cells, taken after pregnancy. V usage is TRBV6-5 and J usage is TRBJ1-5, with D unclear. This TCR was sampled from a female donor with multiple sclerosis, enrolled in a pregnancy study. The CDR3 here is CASRDGSGANQPQHF. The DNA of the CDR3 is TGTGCCAGCAGAGACGGGAGTGGAGCTAATCAGCCCCAGCATTTT.